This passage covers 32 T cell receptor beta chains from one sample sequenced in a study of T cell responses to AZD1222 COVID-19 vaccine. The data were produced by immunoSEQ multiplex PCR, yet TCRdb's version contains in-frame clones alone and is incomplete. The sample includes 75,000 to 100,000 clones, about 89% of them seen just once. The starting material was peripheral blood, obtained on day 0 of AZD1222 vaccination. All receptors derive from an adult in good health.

CDR3 residues: CASALGGNSPLHF. The CDR3 nucleotides read TGCGCCAGCGCATTGGGAGGGAATTCACCCCTCCACTTT. The V and J genes are TRBV10-1 and TRBJ1-6; D call uncertain. Germline V gene sequence: CDR1 WNHNN, CDR2 SYGVQD (reference sequence). CDR3 length equals 13 residues. V lost 8 bases to trimming and J lost 7 bases, with 12 bases between them.

As DNA, the CDR3 is TGTGCCAGCAGCCCTCGGACTAGCGGGGGGGCAAGGCATGAGCAGTTCTTC. As protein: CASSPRTSGGARHEQFF. The chain combines TRBV7-2 with TRBJ2-1; 15 positions match TRBD2. Germline CDR1 is SGHTA and CDR2 is FQGNSA. The CDR3 totals 17 residues. Trimming removed 5 bases from V and 8 bases from J; junction bases left unmatched: 10.

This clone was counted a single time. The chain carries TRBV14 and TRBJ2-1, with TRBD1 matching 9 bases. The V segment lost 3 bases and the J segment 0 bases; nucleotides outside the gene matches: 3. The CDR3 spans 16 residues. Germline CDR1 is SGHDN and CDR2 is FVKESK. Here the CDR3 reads CASSHGTGFSYNEQFF. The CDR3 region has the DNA TGTGCCAGCAGCCACGGGACAGGGTTCTCCTACAATGAGCAGTTCTTC.

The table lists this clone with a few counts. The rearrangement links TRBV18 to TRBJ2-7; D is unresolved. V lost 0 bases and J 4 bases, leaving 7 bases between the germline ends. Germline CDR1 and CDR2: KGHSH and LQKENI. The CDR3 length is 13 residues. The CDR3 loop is CASSPPSRYEQYF. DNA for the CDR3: TGTGCCAGCTCACCACCGTCCAGGTACGAGCAGTACTTC.

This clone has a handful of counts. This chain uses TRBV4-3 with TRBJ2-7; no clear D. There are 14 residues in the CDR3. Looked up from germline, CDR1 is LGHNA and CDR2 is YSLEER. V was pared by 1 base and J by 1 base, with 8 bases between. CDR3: CASSQGVNSYEQYF. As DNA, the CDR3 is TGCGCCAGCAGCCAAGGGGTCAATTCCTACGAGCAGTACTTC.

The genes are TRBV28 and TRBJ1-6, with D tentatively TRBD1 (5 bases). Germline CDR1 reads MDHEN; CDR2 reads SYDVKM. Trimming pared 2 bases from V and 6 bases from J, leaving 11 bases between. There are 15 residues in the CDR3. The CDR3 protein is CASSLRTNPNSPLHF. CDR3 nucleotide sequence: TGTGCCAGCAGTTTAAGGACAAACCCTAATTCACCCCTCCACTTT. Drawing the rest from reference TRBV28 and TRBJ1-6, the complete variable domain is DVKVTQSSRYLVKRTGEKVFLECVQDMDHENMFWYRQDPGLGLRLIYFSYDVKMKEKGDIPEGYSVSREKKERFSLILESASTNQTSMYLCASSLRTNPNSPLHFGNGTRLTVT.

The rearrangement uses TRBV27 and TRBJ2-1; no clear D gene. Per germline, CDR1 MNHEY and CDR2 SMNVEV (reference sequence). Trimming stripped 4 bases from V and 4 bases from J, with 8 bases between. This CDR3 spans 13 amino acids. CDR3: CASSWIDYNEQFF. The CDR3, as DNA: TGTGCCAGCAGTTGGATAGATTACAATGAGCAGTTCTTC.

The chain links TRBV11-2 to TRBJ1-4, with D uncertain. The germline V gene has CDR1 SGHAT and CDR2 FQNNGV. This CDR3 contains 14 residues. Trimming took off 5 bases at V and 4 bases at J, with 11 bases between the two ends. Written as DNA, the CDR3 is TGTGCCAGCAGCCCGATGGGAATTAATGAAAAACTGTTTTTT. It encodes CASSPMGINEKLFF. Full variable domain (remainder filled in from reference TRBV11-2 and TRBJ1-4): EAGVAQSPRYKIIEKRQSVAFWCNPISGHATLYWYQQILGQGPKLLIQFQNNGVVDDSQLPKDRFSAERLKGVDSTLKIQPAKLEDSAVYLCASSPMGINEKLFFGSGTQLSVL.

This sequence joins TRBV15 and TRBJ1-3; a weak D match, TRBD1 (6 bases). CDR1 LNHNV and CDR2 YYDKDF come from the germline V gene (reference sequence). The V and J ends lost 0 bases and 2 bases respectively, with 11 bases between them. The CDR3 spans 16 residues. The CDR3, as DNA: TGTGCCACCAGCAGAGATCGGGGGGCGACTGGAAACACCATATATTTT. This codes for CATSRDRGATGNTIYF.

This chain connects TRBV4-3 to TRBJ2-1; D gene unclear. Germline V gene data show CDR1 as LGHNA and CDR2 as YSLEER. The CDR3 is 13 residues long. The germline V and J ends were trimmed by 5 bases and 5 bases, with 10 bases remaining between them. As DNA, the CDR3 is TGCGCCAGCAGCTCCTCTTCCAACAATGAGCAGTTCTTC. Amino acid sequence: CASSSSSNNEQFF.

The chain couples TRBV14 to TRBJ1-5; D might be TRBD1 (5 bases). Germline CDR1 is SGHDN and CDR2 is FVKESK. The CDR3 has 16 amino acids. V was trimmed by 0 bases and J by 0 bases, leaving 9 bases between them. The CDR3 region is CASSQERGYSNQPQHF. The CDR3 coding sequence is TGTGCCAGCAGCCAAGAAAGGGGATATAGCAATCAGCCCCAGCATTTT.

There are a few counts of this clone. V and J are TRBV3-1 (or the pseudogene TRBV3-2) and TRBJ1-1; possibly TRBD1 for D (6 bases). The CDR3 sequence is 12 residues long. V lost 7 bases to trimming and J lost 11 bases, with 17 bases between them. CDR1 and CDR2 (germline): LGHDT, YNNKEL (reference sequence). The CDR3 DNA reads TGTGCCAGCACCGGAGAGGGGGGCGCGGCTTTCTTT. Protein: CASTGEGGAAFF.

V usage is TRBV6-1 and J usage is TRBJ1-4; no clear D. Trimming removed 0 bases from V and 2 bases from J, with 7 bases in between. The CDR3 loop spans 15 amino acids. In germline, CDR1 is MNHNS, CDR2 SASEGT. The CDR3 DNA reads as TGTGCCAGCAGTGAAGCAAGCGGGACTAATGAAAAACTGTTTTTT. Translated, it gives CASSEASGTNEKLFF.

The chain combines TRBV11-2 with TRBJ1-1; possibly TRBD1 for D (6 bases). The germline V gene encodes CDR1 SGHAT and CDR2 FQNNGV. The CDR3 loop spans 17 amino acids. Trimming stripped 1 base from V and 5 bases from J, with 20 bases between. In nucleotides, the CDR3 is TGTGCCAGCAGCTTAGCGGCTAAAACAGGGAAAGGAACTGAAGCTTTCTTT. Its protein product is CASSLAAKTGKGTEAFF.

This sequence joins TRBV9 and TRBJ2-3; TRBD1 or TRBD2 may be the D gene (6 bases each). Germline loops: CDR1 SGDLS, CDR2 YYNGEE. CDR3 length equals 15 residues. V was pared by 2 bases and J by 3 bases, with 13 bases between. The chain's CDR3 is CASSVGGEETDTQYF. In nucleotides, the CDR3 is TGTGCCAGCAGCGTGGGGGGCGAGGAGACAGATACGCAGTATTTT.

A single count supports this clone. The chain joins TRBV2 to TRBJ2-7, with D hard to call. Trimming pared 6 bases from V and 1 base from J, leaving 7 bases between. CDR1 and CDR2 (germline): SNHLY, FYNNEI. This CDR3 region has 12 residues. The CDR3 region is CASRAESYEQYF. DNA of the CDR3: TGTGCCAGCAGGGCAGAATCCTACGAGCAGTACTTC.

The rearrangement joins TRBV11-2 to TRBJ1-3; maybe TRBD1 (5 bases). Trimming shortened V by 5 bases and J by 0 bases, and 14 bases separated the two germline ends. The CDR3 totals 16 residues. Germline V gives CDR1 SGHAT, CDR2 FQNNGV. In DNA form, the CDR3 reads TGTGCCAGCAGCCCTAGTGGGGCTAACTCTGGAAACACCATATATTTT. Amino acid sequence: CASSPSGANSGNTIYF.

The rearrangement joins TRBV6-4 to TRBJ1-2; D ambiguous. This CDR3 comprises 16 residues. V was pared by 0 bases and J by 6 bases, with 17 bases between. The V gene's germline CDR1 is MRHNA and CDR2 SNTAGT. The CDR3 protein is CASSDSPLPSWHGYTF. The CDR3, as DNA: TGTGCCAGCAGTGACTCGCCCCTACCTTCTTGGCATGGCTACACCTTC.

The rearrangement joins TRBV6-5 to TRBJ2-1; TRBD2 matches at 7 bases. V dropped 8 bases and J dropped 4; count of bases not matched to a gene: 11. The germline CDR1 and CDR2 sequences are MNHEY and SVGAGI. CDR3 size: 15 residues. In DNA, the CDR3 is TGTGCCAGCCAAACGTGGGGGGAGGGGTACAATGAGCAGTTCTTC. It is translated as CASQTWGEGYNEQFF.

CDR3 loop: CASSQDSNYGYTF. In DNA, the CDR3 is TGTGCCAGCAGCCAGGACAGCAACTATGGCTACACCTTC. The chain joins TRBV3-1 (or the pseudogene TRBV3-2) to TRBJ1-2; D possibly corresponds to TRBD1 (6 bases). This CDR3 is built from 13 residues. Per the germline V gene, CDR1 is LGHDT and CDR2 is YNNKEL (reference sequence). With 3 bases removed from V and 2 bases from J, the gap between germline ends came to 7 bases.

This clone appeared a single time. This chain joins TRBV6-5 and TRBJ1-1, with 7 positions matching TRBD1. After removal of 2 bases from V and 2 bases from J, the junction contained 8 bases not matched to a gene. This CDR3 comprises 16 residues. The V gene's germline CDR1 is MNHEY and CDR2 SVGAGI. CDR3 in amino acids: CASSYLPTGRNTEAFF. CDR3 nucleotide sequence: TGTGCCAGCAGTTACCTCCCGACAGGGCGAAACACTGAAGCTTTCTTT.

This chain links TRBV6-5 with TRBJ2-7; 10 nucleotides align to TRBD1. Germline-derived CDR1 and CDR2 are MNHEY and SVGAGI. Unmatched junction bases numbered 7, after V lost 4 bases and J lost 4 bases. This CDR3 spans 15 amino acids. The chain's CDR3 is CASSFRQGARYEQYF. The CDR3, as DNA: TGTGCCAGCAGTTTCCGACAGGGGGCTAGGTACGAGCAGTACTTC.

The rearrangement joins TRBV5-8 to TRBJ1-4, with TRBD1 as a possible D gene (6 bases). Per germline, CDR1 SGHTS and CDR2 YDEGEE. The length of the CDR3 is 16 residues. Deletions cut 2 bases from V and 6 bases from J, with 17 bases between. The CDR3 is CASSFLKVEGDEKLFF. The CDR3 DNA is TGTGCCAGCAGCTTCTTAAAGGTCGAGGGGGATGAAAAACTGTTTTTT.

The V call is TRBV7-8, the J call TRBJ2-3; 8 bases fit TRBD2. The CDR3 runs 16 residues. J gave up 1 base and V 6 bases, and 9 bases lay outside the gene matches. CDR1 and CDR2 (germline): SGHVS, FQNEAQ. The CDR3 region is CASSLTLAAGTDTQYF. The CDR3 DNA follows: TGTGCCAGCAGTTTAACACTAGCGGCGGGCACAGATACGCAGTATTTT.

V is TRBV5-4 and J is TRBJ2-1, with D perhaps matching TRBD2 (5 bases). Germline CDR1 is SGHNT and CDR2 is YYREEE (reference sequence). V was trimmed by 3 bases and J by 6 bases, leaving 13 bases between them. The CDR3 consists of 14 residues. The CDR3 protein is CASSYPGKPNEQFF. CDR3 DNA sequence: TGTGCCAGCAGCTACCCGGGGAAACCCAATGAGCAGTTCTTC.

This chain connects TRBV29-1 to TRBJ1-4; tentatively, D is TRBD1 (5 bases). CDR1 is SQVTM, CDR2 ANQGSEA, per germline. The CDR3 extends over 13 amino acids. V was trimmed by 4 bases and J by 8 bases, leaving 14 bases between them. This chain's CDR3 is CSVVTRVGEKLFF. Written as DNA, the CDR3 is TGCAGCGTTGTAACCAGGGTAGGGGAAAAACTGTTTTTT. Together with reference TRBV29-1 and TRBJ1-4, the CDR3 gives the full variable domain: SAVISQKPSRDICQRGTSLTIQCQVDSQVTMMFWYRQQPGQSLTLIATANQGSEATYESGFVIDKFPISRPNLTFSTLTVSNMSPEDSSIYLCSVVTRVGEKLFFGSGTQLSVL.

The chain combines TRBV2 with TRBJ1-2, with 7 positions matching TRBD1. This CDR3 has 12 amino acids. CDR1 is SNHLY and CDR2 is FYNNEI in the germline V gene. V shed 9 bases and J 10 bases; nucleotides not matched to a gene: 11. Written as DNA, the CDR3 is TGTGCCAGTCATCAGCTAGGGGGCGACTACACCTTC. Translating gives CASHQLGGDYTF.

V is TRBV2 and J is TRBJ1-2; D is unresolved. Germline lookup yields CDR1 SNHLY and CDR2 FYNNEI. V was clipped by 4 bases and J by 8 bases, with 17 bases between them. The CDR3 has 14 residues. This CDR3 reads CASSADNQIGGYTF. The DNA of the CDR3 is TGTGCCAGCAGTGCAGACAACCAGATAGGGGGCTACACCTTC.

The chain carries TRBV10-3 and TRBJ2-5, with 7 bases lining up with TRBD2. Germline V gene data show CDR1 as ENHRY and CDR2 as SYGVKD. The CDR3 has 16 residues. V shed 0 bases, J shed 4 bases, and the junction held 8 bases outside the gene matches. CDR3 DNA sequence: TGTGCCATCAGTGAGTCGAGGAGCGGGGCCGGAGAGACCCAGTACTTC. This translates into CAISESRSGAGETQYF.

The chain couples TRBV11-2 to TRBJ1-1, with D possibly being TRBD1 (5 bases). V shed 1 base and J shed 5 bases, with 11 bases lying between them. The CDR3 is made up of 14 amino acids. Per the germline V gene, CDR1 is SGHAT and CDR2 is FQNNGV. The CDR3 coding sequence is TGTGCCAGCAGCTTAGCTTGGGGCCGAACTGAAGCTTTCTTT. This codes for CASSLAWGRTEAFF.

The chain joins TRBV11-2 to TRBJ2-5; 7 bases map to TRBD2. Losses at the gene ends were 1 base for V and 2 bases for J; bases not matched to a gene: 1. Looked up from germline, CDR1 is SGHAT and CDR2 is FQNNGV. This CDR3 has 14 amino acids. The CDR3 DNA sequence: TGTGCCAGCAGCTTAGCCGGGGGGCAAGAGACCCAGTACTTC. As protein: CASSLAGGQETQYF.

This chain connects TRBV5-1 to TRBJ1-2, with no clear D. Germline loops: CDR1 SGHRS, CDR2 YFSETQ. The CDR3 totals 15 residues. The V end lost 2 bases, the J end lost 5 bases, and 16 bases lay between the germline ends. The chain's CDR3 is CASSFSLSTQYGYTF. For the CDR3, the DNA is TGCGCCAGCAGCTTCTCACTATCGACACAATATGGCTACACCTTC.